The clone carrying this TCR beta chain has more than one count but fewer than ten. CDR1 is SGDLS and CDR2 is YYNGEE in the germline V gene. The ends were cut back, 0 bases at V and 5 bases at J, with 9 bases in the middle. The CDR3 sequence is 14 residues long. The sample is drawn from a study of control samples from healthy donors and cancer patients. The repertoire was sequenced with immunoSEQ multiplex PCR; TCRdb's copy has only in-frame clones and lacks some. The table lists around 100,000 clones, more than 85% of them singletons. V and J are TRBV9 and TRBJ2-1; D gene unclear. The sample was blood. This TCR was recovered from a man in his thirties or forties in good health. CDR3 sequence (DNA): TGTGCCAGCAGCGTAGAACCCACGAACAATGAGCAGTTCTTC. Its translation is CASSVEPTNNEQFF.